This T cell receptor beta chain was documented in a study of T cell responses to AZD1222 COVID-19 vaccine. Comments on this clone: Its specificity is not known.

Clones were sequenced by immunoSEQ multiplex PCR, and TCRdb holds only the in-frame ones, with some missing. The sample consists of about 99,000 clones, roughly 90% of them appearing once. V was shortened by 3 bases and J by 4 bases, with 9 bases between the two germline ends. The CDR3 covers 13 residues. Germline V gives CDR1 DFQATT, CDR2 SNEGSKA (reference sequence). Whole-study findings and limits: Spike was spanned by vaccine-associated CD4 TCRs, which were dominant at 160-218 and 743-854. Reportedly, nearly half of unique spike TCRs recognized epitopes outside B.1.351/B.1.1.7 mutations. Donors were chiefly white British, with a greater number of females, and clonal diversity was perhaps underestimated.

The receptor was derived from an adult in good health. Sequenced here: peripheral blood, sampled on day 0 of AZD1222 vaccination. The chain employs TRBV20-1 and TRBJ1-4; D gene ambiguous. The CDR3 nucleotides read TGCAGTGCTAGTAGTTGGGGTAATGAAAAACTGTTTTTT. This codes for CSASSWGNEKLFF.